Listed below are T cell receptor beta chains from one sample, sequenced in a study of blood T cells in healthy people across ages. TCRdb recomputed calls from the 5' RACE reads with MiXCR, one row per CDR3 protein. The sample lists about 1.6 million distinct CDR3 sequences, about 35% occurring once. Specimen: blood. The receptor source for this set is a woman in her twenties or thirties in good health. Both conserved end residues are trimmed from each CDR3.

V: TRBV6-6; length: 12; J: TRBJ1-5; CDR3: ASSGLGGAQPQH
V: TRBV20-1; length: 9; J: TRBJ2-7; CDR3: RGGGAYEQY
V: TRBV7-8; length: 13; J: TRBJ2-7; CDR3: ASSLWGTDTYEQY
V: TRBV3-1; length: 13; J: TRBJ2-5; CDR3: ASSQRGGREETQY
V: TRBV20-1; length: 12; J: TRBJ2-3; CDR3: SARGQGSTDTRY
V: TRBV12-3/TRBV12-4; length: 15; J: TRBJ1-6; CDR3: ASSSAGTGRDNSPLH
V: TRBV4-1; length: 13; J: TRBJ1-2; CDR3: ASSQGTGAWYGYT
V: TRBV5-1; length: 13; J: TRBJ1-2; CDR3: ASSLEARGYDGYT
V: TRBV20-1; length: 12; J: TRBJ2-2; CDR3: SGDRGGNTGELF
V: TRBV5-1; length: 13; J: TRBJ2-3; CDR3: AGSRTGGGTDTQY
V: TRBV13; length: 17; J: TRBJ2-7; CDR3: ASSSNPGTGQGAAYEQY
V: TRBV7-8; length: 15; J: TRBJ2-7; CDR3: ASSFPLGLGDPYEQY
V: TRBV11-2; length: 14; J: TRBJ2-3; CDR3: ASSPEGLAGGRTQY
V: TRBV7-2; length: 12; J: TRBJ2-3; CDR3: ASSLVHVADTPY
V: TRBV9; length: 13; J: TRBJ2-1; CDR3: ASSALAGTYNEQF
V: TRBV12-3/TRBV12-4; length: 11; J: TRBJ2-2; CDR3: ASSLRVPGELF
V: TRBV20-1; length: 14; J: TRBJ1-5; CDR3: SARDYRDSELGPQH
V: TRBV12-3/TRBV12-4; length: 12; J: TRBJ1-1; CDR3: ASSLTTVGTEAF
V: TRBV4-1; length: 13; J: TRBJ2-2; CDR3: ASSNQKRGTGELF